The rows below give T cell receptor beta chains drawn from one sample of a study of glioma-infiltrating T cells after dendritic cell vaccination. Profiled with immunoSEQ multiplex PCR; TCRdb holds only in-frame clones, not every one. The sample consists of 45,000 to 50,000 clones, roughly 87% of them appearing once. The material sequenced was blood, taken before dendritic cell vaccination. The origin of the receptors is a human donor with glioblastoma. Each CDR3 is given with its conserved first and last residue. D genes are given only for firm matches. A clone size is listed for some rows: how often the clone was seen (once, few, many), or a class if it is expanded.

TRBJ1-1 | TRBV11-2 | . | few | CASSYRGGAEAFF | TGTGCCAGCAGCTACCGGGGGGGAGCTGAAGCTTTCTTT
TRBJ1-1 | TRBV4-1 | TRBD1 | . | CASSPGQVVTEAFF | TGCGCCAGCAGCCCGGGACAGGTGGTCACTGAAGCTTTCTTT
TRBJ2-5 | TRBV27 | . | . | CASSLLALSPQYF | TGTGCCAGCAGTTTACTAGCCCTTTCCCCCCAGTACTTC
TRBJ2-1 | TRBV25-1 | TRBD1 | few | CASNKPVGQGFNEQFF | TGTGCCAGCAACAAACCCGTCGGACAGGGTTTCAATGAGCAGTTCTTC
TRBJ1-1 | TRBV5-1 | . | . | CASSLDDRLTFTEAFF | TGCGCCAGCAGCCTGGATGACAGGTTAACATTCACTGAAGCTTTCTTT
TRBJ2-2 | TRBV5-1 | . | . | CASSRAQGNTGELFF | TGCGCCAGCAGCCGGGCGCAGGGGAACACCGGGGAGCTGTTTTTT
TRBJ2-3 | TRBV27 | TRBD1 | . | CASSPTGDTDTQYF | TGTGCCAGCAGTCCCACAGGGGACACAGATACGCAGTATTTT
TRBJ2-5 | TRBV27 | . | . | CASSLSRLGSETQYF | TGTGCCAGCAGTTTATCCAGACTAGGATCGGAGACCCAGTACTTC
TRBJ2-2 | TRBV11-2 | TRBD1 | . | CASSPLRTGFTGELFF | TGTGCCAGCAGCCCACTTAGGACAGGGTTTACCGGGGAGCTGTTTTTT
TRBJ1-1 | TRBV27 | . | . | CASSLVAGSTEAFF | TGTGCCAGCAGTTTGGTGGCGGGGTCCACTGAAGCTTTCTTT
TRBJ1-2 | TRBV30 | TRBD1 | . | CAWSRDRGAPNYGYTF | TGTGCCTGGAGTAGGGACAGGGGTGCCCCTAACTATGGCTACACCTTC
TRBJ2-7 | TRBV4-2 | TRBD2 | . | CASSQGQGLAGGYEQYF | TGTGCCAGCAGCCAGGGACAGGGACTAGCGGGAGGCTACGAGCAGTACTTC
TRBJ2-3 | TRBV9 | TRBD2 | . | CASSVAAGGPPDTQYF | TGTGCCAGCAGCGTAGCGGCGGGGGGGCCCCCAGATACGCAGTATTTT
TRBJ2-7 | TRBV11-2 | . | . | CASSLVSYEQYF | TGTGCCAGCAGCTTAGTCAGCTACGAGCAGTACTTC
TRBJ1-1 | TRBV27 | . | . | CASRLGHLNTEAFF | TGTGCCAGCCGCCTTGGACACTTGAACACTGAAGCTTTCTTT
TRBJ1-1 | TRBV4-1 | . | . | CASSRPRGGGTEAFF | TGCGCCAGCAGCCGACCAAGGGGGGGTGGCACTGAAGCTTTCTTT
TRBJ2-7 | TRBV6-5 | . | . | CASSYRRAYEQYF | TGTGCCAGCAGTTACCGTCGAGCCTACGAGCAGTACTTC
TRBJ2-2 | TRBV11-3 | TRBD1 | . | CASSPRTGPTGELFF | TGTGCCAGCAGCCCCCGGACAGGGCCCACCGGGGAGCTGTTTTTT
TRBJ1-2 | TRBV4-1 | TRBD1 | . | CASSQGGQGGYGYTF | TGCGCCAGCAGCCAGGGTGGACAGGGGGGATATGGCTACACCTTC
TRBJ2-7 | TRBV4-1 | TRBD2 | . | CASSQSTSGVTGEQYF | TGCGCCAGCAGCCAATCGACTAGCGGGGTTACGGGCGAGCAGTACTTC
TRBJ1-3 | TRBV5-6 | . | . | CASRLTSYSGNTIYF | TGTGCCAGCAGACTGACAAGCTACTCTGGAAACACCATATATTTT
TRBJ1-1 | TRBV5-4 | . | once | CASSSTGTEAFF | TGTGCCAGCAGCTCCACAGGGACCGAAGCTTTCTTT
TRBJ2-7 | TRBV5-1 | TRBD2 | . | CASSPGREEYF | TGCGCCAGCAGCCCCGGTCGGGAGGAGTACTTC
TRBJ2-3 | TRBV5-6 | . | . | CASSKAAWGGDTQYF | TGTGCCAGCAGCAAAGCCGCCTGGGGCGGCGATACGCAGTATTTT